A single T cell receptor beta chain is shown here with its context. The target antigen is unknown. 60 Vbeta and 13 Jbeta primers were used in PCR. The method was immunoSEQ multiplex PCR; TCRdb's version includes in-frame clones alone and lacks a portion of them. The sample lists some 150,000 clones; 65% to 85% were seen once. This record belongs to a study of cytomegalovirus exposure and HLA in healthy donors. Study-wide points: The authors later found TCR association rates varying by HLA locus, with DRB1 most and HLA-C fewest. Follow-up analysis later connected one missense variant in DCLRE1C with trimming of TCR beta V- and J-genes.

Germline V CDR1 and CDR2: SGHTA, FQGNSA. V gave up 5 bases and J gave up 1 base; unmatched junction bases: 4. The CDR3 contains 14 residues. This clonotype was obtained from a woman younger than 35 in good health and CMV-seronegative. Input material: PBMCs. The J gene is TRBJ1-1, the V gene TRBV7-2, with TRBD1 matching over 7 bases. The CDR3 protein is CASSVRQGNTEAFF. In nucleotides, the CDR3 is TGTGCCAGCAGCGTACGACAGGGGAACACTGAAGCTTTCTTT.